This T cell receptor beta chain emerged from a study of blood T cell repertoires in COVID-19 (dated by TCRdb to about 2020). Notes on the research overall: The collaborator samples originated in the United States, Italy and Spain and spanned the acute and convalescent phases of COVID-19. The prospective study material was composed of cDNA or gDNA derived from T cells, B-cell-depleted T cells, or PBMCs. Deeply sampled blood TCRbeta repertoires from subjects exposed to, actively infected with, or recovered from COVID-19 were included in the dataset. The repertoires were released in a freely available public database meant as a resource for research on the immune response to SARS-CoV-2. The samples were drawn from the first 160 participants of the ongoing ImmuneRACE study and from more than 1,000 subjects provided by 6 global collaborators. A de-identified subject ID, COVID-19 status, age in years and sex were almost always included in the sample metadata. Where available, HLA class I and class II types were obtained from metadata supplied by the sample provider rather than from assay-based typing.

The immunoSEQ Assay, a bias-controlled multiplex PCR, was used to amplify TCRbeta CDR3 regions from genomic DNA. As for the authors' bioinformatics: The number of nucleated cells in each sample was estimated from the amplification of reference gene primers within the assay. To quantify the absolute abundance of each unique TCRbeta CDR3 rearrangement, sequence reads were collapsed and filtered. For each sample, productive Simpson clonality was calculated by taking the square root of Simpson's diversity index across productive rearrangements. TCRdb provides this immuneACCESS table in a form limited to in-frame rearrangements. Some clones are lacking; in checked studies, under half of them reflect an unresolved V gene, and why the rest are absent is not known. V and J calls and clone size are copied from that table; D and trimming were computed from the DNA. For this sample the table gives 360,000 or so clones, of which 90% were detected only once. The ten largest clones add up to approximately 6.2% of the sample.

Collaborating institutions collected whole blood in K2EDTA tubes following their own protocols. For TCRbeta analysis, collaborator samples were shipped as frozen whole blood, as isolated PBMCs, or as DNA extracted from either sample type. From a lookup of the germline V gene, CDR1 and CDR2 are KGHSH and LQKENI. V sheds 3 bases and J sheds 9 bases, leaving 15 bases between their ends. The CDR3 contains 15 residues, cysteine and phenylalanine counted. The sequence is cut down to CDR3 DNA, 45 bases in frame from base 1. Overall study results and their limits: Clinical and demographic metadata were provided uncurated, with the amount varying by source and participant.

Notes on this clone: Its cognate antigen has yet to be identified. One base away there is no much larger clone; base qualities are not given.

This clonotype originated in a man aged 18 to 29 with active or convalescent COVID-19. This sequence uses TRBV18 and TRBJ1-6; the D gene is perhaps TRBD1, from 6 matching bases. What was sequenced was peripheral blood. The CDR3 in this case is CASSPSTGWGSPLHF. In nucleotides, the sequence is TGTGCCAGCTCACCCTCCACAGGGTGGGGTTCACCCCTCCACTTT.